Detailed here is one T cell receptor beta chain. The CDR3 loop spans 15 amino acids. Germline trimming cut 4 bases from V and 7 bases from J; bases unmatched to any gene: 7. Germline V lookup: CDR1 SGHAT, CDR2 FQNNGV. As originally analysed: For nucleated cells, counts were estimated from reference gene primer amplification. The method was immunoSEQ multiplex PCR; TCRdb's version includes in-frame clones alone and lacks a portion of them. From that table come the V and J calls and clone size; the DNA was used to work out D and trimming. The sample carries 110,000 to 150,000 clones, 81% recorded once. The data are from a study of blood T cell repertoires in COVID-19. The overall study: Nucleic acid was either cDNA or gDNA, and it came from T cells, B-cell-depleted T cells, or PBMCs.

The chain combines TRBV11-2 with TRBJ2-1; 10 bases agree with TRBD2. Material: peripheral blood. The source is a human donor in a cohort sampled during active COVID-19. The CDR3 DNA reads TGTGCCAGCAGCTCCAGGACTAGCGGAGGAAATGAGCAGTTCTTC. This gives the protein CASSSRTSGGNEQFF.